The 22 T cell receptor beta chains listed next were all sequenced from one sample in a study of blood T cell repertoires in COVID-19 (dated by TCRdb to the early 2020s). The protocol used for the library was the immunoSEQ multiplex PCR assay. The source is immuneACCESS, and TCRdb retained only in-frame sequences with V and J called. Part of the clones is not carried over; for the studies checked, unresolved V genes explain less than half of this, and the remainder is unexplained. The sample table shows fewer than 25,000 clones, and nearly 90% are seen once. Clones ranked in the top ten supply 7.5% to 10% of the sample. The sample consisted of peripheral blood. The receptors were sampled from a man aged 70-80 years with acute or convalescent COVID-19.

This chain joins TRBV11-1 and TRBJ2-7; 9 bases match TRBD1. Trimming removed 5 bases from V and 6 bases from J; junction bases left unmatched: 11. The CDR3 sequence is 15 residues long. Germline CDR1 reads SGHAT; CDR2 reads FQDESV (reference sequence). CDR3 sequence (DNA): TGTGCCAGCAGCCATGCCGGGACAGGGCGGCCCGAGCAGTACTTC. Protein sequence: CASSHAGTGRPEQYF.

This clone was counted a single time. The chain employs TRBV2 and TRBJ2-1, with TRBD2 matching 8 bases. Trimming removed 3 bases from V and 1 base from J; junction bases left unmatched: 14. Germline V lookup: CDR1 SNHLY, CDR2 FYNNEI. This CDR3 region has 19 residues. The CDR3 coding sequence is TGTGCCAGCAGTGATCCGAAGTTAGCGGGATCAGTATCCTACAATGAGCAGTTCTTC. This encodes CASSDPKLAGSVSYNEQFF. Together with reference TRBV2 and TRBJ2-1, the CDR3 gives the full variable domain: EPEVTQTPSHQVTQMGQEVILRCVPISNHLYFYWYRQILGQKVEFLVSFYNNEISEKSEIFDDQFSVERPDGSNFTLKIRSTKLEDSAMYFCASSDPKLAGSVSYNEQFFGPGTRLTVL.

The rearrangement joins TRBV3-1 (or the pseudogene TRBV3-2) to TRBJ2-5; the match to TRBD1 covers 7 bases. V was pared by 4 bases and J by 5 bases, with 10 bases of the junction left unmatched. The CDR3 runs 15 residues. CDR1 is LGHDT, CDR2 YNNKEL, per germline (reference sequence). The CDR3: CASSLRQGGLETQYF. CDR3 DNA sequence: TGTGCCAGCAGCCTACGACAGGGCGGCCTGGAGACCCAGTACTTC.

The V gene is TRBV28, the J gene TRBJ2-7; 9 bases align to TRBD2. The germline V gene has CDR1 MDHEN and CDR2 SYDVKM. The CDR3 is made up of 14 amino acids. The ends lost 6 bases at V and 3 bases at J; junction bases unmatched: 6. CDR3 sequence: CASRYSGSFYEQYF. In DNA form, the CDR3 reads TGTGCCAGCAGATATAGCGGGAGCTTCTACGAGCAGTACTTC.

The rearrangement joins TRBV9 to TRBJ2-5; 11 positions agree with TRBD2. The germline CDR1 and CDR2 sequences are SGDLS and YYNGEE. This CDR3 is built from 17 residues. Unmatched junction bases numbered 10, after V lost 0 bases and J lost 6 bases. For the CDR3, the DNA is TGTGCCAGCAGCGTAGGGGTTAGCGGGAGGGCCTTAAAGACCCAGTACTTC. Amino acid sequence: CASSVGVSGRALKTQYF.

The genes are TRBV18 and TRBJ2-2; 11 nucleotides align to TRBD2. The V and J ends lost 1 base and 4 bases, in that order; junction bases with no gene match: 5. Germline V gives CDR1 KGHSH, CDR2 LQKENI. The CDR3 sequence is 17 residues long. CDR3 sequence reads: CASSPLAGGPSTGELFF. CDR3 bases: TGTGCCAGCTCACCACTAGCGGGAGGGCCGAGCACCGGGGAGCTGTTTTTT.

V is TRBV12-5 and J is TRBJ2-2; D not certain. V lost 1 base, J lost 5 bases, and 11 bases lay in between. The CDR3 length is 15 residues. Looked up from germline, CDR1 is LGHNT and CDR2 is FRNRAP. DNA of the CDR3: TGTGCTAGTGGTTTGGGAGGCCTCGGAACCGGGGAGCTGTTTTTT. This gives the protein CASGLGGLGTGELFF.

V and J are TRBV19 and TRBJ2-1; D ambiguous. The length of the CDR3 is 12 residues. Trimming removed 8 bases from V and 5 bases from J, with 10 bases in between. CDR1 is LNHDA and CDR2 is SQIVND in the germline V gene (reference sequence). The CDR3 sequence is CASADWNNEQFF. The CDR3 nucleotides are TGTGCCAGTGCCGACTGGAACAATGAGCAGTTCTTC.

The V gene is TRBV6-6, the J gene TRBJ2-3; 7 positions match TRBD1. The CDR3 runs 15 residues. Germline assignment: CDR1 MNHNY and CDR2 SVGAGI (reference sequence). Trimming at V came to 5 bases and at J to 5 bases, leaving 10 bases not matched to a gene. CDR3 sequence reads: CASSTSRGSKDTQYF. The CDR3 coding sequence is TGTGCCAGCAGTACCTCCAGGGGGTCGAAAGATACGCAGTATTTT.

This clone was found a few times. This rearrangement joins TRBV18 to TRBJ2-5; D is perhaps TRBD1 (5 bases). This CDR3 spans 12 amino acids. Germline values: CDR1 KGHSH, CDR2 LQKENI. V was cut by 3 bases and J by 3 bases, with 5 bases left in between. Here the CDR3 DNA reads TGTGCCAGCTCACCGACAGAAGAGACCCAGTACTTC. Encoded protein: CASSPTEETQYF. The full variable domain, its missing parts supplied by reference TRBV18 and TRBJ2-5, is NAGVMQNPRHLVRRRGQEARLRCSPMKGHSHVYWYRQLPEEGLKFMVYLQKENIIDESGMPKERFSAEFPKEGPSILRIQQVVRGDSAAYFCASSPTEETQYFGPGTRLLVL.

CDR3 loop: CASSYVKLLNQPQHF. The CDR3 DNA reads TGTGCCAGCAGTTACGTGAAGCTACTCAATCAGCCCCAGCATTTT. V usage is TRBV6-2 or TRBV6-3 and J usage is TRBJ1-5; no clear D gene. The CDR3 consists of 15 residues. In germline, CDR1 is MNHEY, CDR2 SVGEGT. V was clipped by 2 bases and J by 3 bases, with 11 bases between them.

The chain has TRBV6-5 and TRBJ1-4; a possible D gene is TRBD1 (5 bases). The V end was cut by 6 bases, the J end by 0 bases, with 11 bases between. The length of the CDR3 is 15 residues. Per germline, CDR1 MNHEY and CDR2 SVGAGI. The CDR3 here is CASRWGDATNEKLFF. In DNA, the CDR3 is TGTGCCAGCAGGTGGGGCGATGCAACTAATGAAAAACTGTTTTTT.

The chain carries TRBV5-6 and TRBJ2-5; 9 bases are a match to TRBD2. The CDR3 contains 16 residues. CDR1 and CDR2 from the germline V gene are SGHDT and YYEEEE. V lost 2 bases, J lost 0 bases, and 5 bases stayed unmatched. This CDR3 is CASSLFSGGNQETQYF. The CDR3 region has the DNA TGTGCCAGCAGCTTATTTAGCGGGGGAAACCAAGAGACCCAGTACTTC.

The V gene is TRBV29-1, the J gene TRBJ2-3; D unresolved. Germline values: CDR1 SQVTM, CDR2 ANQGSEA. V lost 7 bases to trimming and J lost 1 base, with 18 bases between them. This CDR3 region has 15 residues. CDR3 region: CSAEDSGIRTDTQYF. CDR3 in DNA: TGCAGCGCCGAAGACTCAGGAATACGCACAGATACGCAGTATTTT.

The J gene is TRBJ2-3, the V gene TRBV27; 8 positions agree with TRBD2. The germline V gene encodes CDR1 MNHEY and CDR2 SMNVEV (reference sequence). V dropped 3 bases and J dropped 4; count of bases not matched to a gene: 18. The CDR3 contains 19 residues. The CDR3, as DNA: TGTGCCAGCAGTTTGCTCACTGCTCCCGGACTAGCCCTGCCAGATACGCAGTATTTT. Amino acids: CASSLLTAPGLALPDTQYF.

The chain couples TRBV5-4 to TRBJ2-3; D gene unclear. CDR1 is SGHNT, CDR2 YYREEE, per germline (reference sequence). The CDR3 has 15 amino acids. Trimming pared 1 base from V and 1 base from J, leaving 10 bases between. As DNA, the CDR3 is TGTGCCAGCAGCTTGCGGGTTAAGGGCACAGATACGCAGTATTTT. Translated, it gives CASSLRVKGTDTQYF.

The chain uses TRBV10-3 and TRBJ1-4, with 8 bases matching TRBD1. After removal of 4 bases from V and 3 bases from J, the junction contained 13 bases not matched to a gene. Germline CDR1 ENHRY, CDR2 SYGVKD. The CDR3 sequence is 18 residues long. The DNA for the CDR3 is TGTGCCATCAGTGCCCGCCAGGGGGCTTCCCCCGCTAATGAAAAACTGTTTTTT. Amino acid sequence: CAISARQGASPANEKLFF.

This rearrangement joins TRBV5-1 to TRBJ1-1; 10 bases are a match to TRBD1. V dropped 4 bases and J dropped 5; count of bases not matched to a gene: 2. CDR1 SGHRS and CDR2 YFSETQ come from the germline V gene. The CDR3 runs to 13 residues. The chain's CDR3 is CASSGDRGTEAFF. As DNA, the CDR3 is TGCGCCAGCAGCGGGGACAGGGGAACTGAAGCTTTCTTT.

The V gene is TRBV19, the J gene TRBJ1-5; D perhaps matches TRBD1 (5 bases). Germline V CDR1 and CDR2: LNHDA, SQIVND (reference sequence). The CDR3 spans 15 residues. Trimming stripped 7 bases from V and 7 bases from J, with 20 bases between. CDR3 bases: TGTGCCAGTACCTTAGACGGGGCCGCGGGGCAGCCCCAGCATTTT. This encodes CASTLDGAAGQPQHF.

The rearrangement uses TRBV10-1 and TRBJ2-1; D remains unclear. Germline CDR1 WNHNN, CDR2 SYGVQD (reference sequence). The V end was cut by 1 base, the J end by 9 bases, with 4 bases between. The CDR3 is made up of 11 amino acids. CDR3 amino acids: CASSEFGEQFF. The CDR3 bases are TGCGCCAGCAGTGAGTTCGGTGAGCAGTTCTTC.

The V and J genes are TRBV7-9 and TRBJ1-4, with no clear D. Germline V gene lookup returns CDR1 SEHNR and CDR2 FQNEAQ (reference sequence). The length of the CDR3 is 14 residues. Between the trimmed V and J ends, which lost 5 bases and 4 bases, there was a span of 11 bases. The CDR3: CASSQDGNNEKLFF. In nucleotides, the CDR3 is TGTGCCAGCAGCCAGGACGGGAATAATGAAAAACTGTTTTTT.

The chain has TRBV4-1 and TRBJ2-7, with TRBD1 matching over 7 bases. Germline-derived CDR1 and CDR2 are MGHRA and YSYEKL. The CDR3 runs to 14 residues. After removal of 1 base from V and 5 bases from J, the junction contained 5 bases not matched to a gene. The CDR3 region is CASSQATGWDEQYF. The CDR3, as DNA: TGCGCCAGCAGCCAAGCGACAGGGTGGGACGAGCAGTACTTC.